One and the same sample provided the 23 T cell receptor beta chains below, sequenced in a study of blood T cells in healthy people across ages. Combining a sample-barcoded 5' primer with a J-beta primer mix, a second PCR ran for roughly 6 to 12 cycles. TCRdb recomputed calls from the 5' RACE reads with MiXCR, one row per CDR3 protein. The sample lists about 720,000 distinct CDR3 sequences, approximately 25% occurring once. A further study also used this sample, focusing on T cells of mothers and their children.

Specimen: blood. Source of these receptors: a boy aged 5-17 years in good health.

The chain employs TRBV18 and TRBJ2-5, with 7 bases that match TRBD1. V lost 5 bases and J lost 0; bases outside the gene matches: 6. CDR1 KGHSH and CDR2 LQKENI come from the germline V gene. CDR3 size: 15 residues. This CDR3 reads CASSSGDSNQETQYF. CDR3 nucleotides: TGTGCCAGCTCATCAGGGGACAGTAACCAAGAGACCCAGTACTTC. The variable domain in full, completed from reference TRBV18 and TRBJ2-5, reads NAGVMQNPRHLVRRRGQEARLRCSPMKGHSHVYWYRQLPEEGLKFMVYLQKENIIDESGMPKERFSAEFPKEGPSILRIQQVVRGDSAAYFCASSSGDSNQETQYFGPGTRLLVL.

This clonotype was seen a few times. This rearrangement joins TRBV6-1 to TRBJ1-4; the D gene is possibly TRBD1 (5 bases). The CDR3 is 14 amino acids. CDR1 is MNHNS and CDR2 is SASEGT in the germline V gene. V gave up 6 bases and J gave up 8 bases, with 16 bases separating them. The CDR3 protein is CASRGGTDREKLFF. The CDR3 DNA reads as TGTGCCAGCAGGGGGGGGACCGACAGAGAAAAACTGTTTTTT.

In this sample, this clonotype turned up many times. This chain uses TRBV28 with TRBJ2-3; 7 bases line up with TRBD2. The CDR3 totals 16 residues. In germline, CDR1 is MDHEN, CDR2 SYDVKM. Trimming removed 3 bases from V and 1 base from J; junction bases left unmatched: 7. This chain's CDR3 is CASSFLGGRRTDTQYF. Written as DNA, the CDR3 is TGTGCCAGCAGTTTCTTAGGCGGGAGACGCACAGATACGCAGTATTTT.

This clonotype was seen only a few times. The chain carries TRBV6-1 and TRBJ1-5, with TRBD1 identical over 7 bases. Per the germline V gene, CDR1 is MNHNS and CDR2 is SASEGT. The trim removed 0 bases at V and 7 bases at J, leaving 9 bases unmatched. The CDR3 sequence is 16 residues long. DNA of the CDR3: TGTGCCAGCAGTGAAGCGTCCGACAGGGCGTTGCAGCCCCAGCATTTT. It translates to CASSEASDRALQPQHF.

The table lists this clonotype with a few counts. The chain employs TRBV6-2 or TRBV6-3 and TRBJ1-1; the match to TRBD1 covers 7 bases. Per germline, CDR1 MNHEY and CDR2 SVGEGT. This CDR3 has 13 amino acids. J gave up 4 bases and V 6 bases, and 5 bases lay outside the gene matches. The CDR3 loop is CASRNTGVTEAFF. CDR3 DNA: TGTGCCAGCAGAAATACAGGGGTCACTGAAGCTTTCTTT.

As concerns this clonotype: Since no conserved phenylalanine or tryptophan closes the CDR3, a read error is the likely cause. The chain joins TRBV7-9 to TRBJ1-1; no definite D call. Germline-derived CDR1 and CDR2 are SEHNR and FQNEAQ (reference sequence). The CDR3 has 12 amino acids. Trimming removed 7 bases from V and 4 bases from J, with 10 bases in between. The CDR3: CASTEGRTEAFS. As DNA, the CDR3 is TGTGCCAGCACCGAAGGGCGCACTGAAGCTTTCTCT.

J is TRBJ1-5 and V is TRBV6-2 or TRBV6-3; D ambiguous. Germline V CDR1 and CDR2: MNHEY, SVGEGT. Trimming took 2 bases from V and 6 from J, leaving 8 bases between them. The CDR3 loop spans 13 amino acids. The DNA for the CDR3 is TGTGCCAGCAGTTACGGCCGGGTTCAGCCCCAGCATTTT. This sequence encodes CASSYGRVQPQHF.

Of note for this clonotype: A junction end diverges from the germline sequence, so it may reflect a read error. The genes are TRBV19 and TRBJ2-5; weak D call: TRBD1 (5 bases). The length of the CDR3 is 14 residues. The germline V gene has CDR1 LNHDA and CDR2 SQIVND (reference sequence). The CDR3 sequence: CASSSSGREETQYF. Here the CDR3 DNA reads TGTGCCAGCAGTAGTTCAGGGCGTGAAGAGACCCAGTACTTC.

This clonotype was detected a few times. V is TRBV6-2 or TRBV6-3 and J is TRBJ1-6, with D unclear. The CDR3 is 11 residues long. The V end lost 7 bases, the J end lost 11 bases, and 9 bases lay between the germline ends. CDR1 is MNHEY and CDR2 is SVGEGT in the germline V gene. CDR3 amino acids: CASTNGPPLHF. In DNA form, the CDR3 reads TGTGCCAGCACCAATGGTCCACCCCTCCACTTT.

This clonotype was observed a handful of times. This chain connects TRBV12-3 or TRBV12-4 to TRBJ1-1, with D hard to call. The CDR3 totals 13 residues. V shed 6 bases and J shed 5 bases, with 13 bases lying between them. CDR3 DNA: TGTGCCAGCAGCTCAGAGATTCGGACTGAAGCTTTCTTT. Protein sequence: CASSSEIRTEAFF.

This clonotype appeared a few times. This chain uses TRBV6-5 with TRBJ1-6; D gene uncertain. Germline CDR1 and CDR2: MNHEY and SVGAGI. Trimming shortened V by 0 bases and J by 10 bases, and 4 bases separated the two germline ends. This CDR3 comprises 12 residues. The CDR3 loop reads CASSYSESPLHF. DNA of the CDR3: TGTGCCAGCAGTTACTCCGAATCACCCCTCCACTTT.

In this sample, this clonotype turned up a few times. The chain couples TRBV27 to TRBJ2-5; TRBD1 aligns across 9 bases. The better agreement between TRBJ2-1 and the DNA end casts doubt on the J call. Per the germline V gene, CDR1 is MNHEY and CDR2 is SMNVEV (reference sequence). The CDR3 length is 16 residues. Here the CDR3 reads CASSKEQGAGYNEQFF. CDR3 DNA sequence: TGTGCCAGCAGTAAAGAACAGGGGGCGGGTTACAATGAGCAGTTCTTC.

The chain carries TRBV20-1 and TRBJ2-1, with D perhaps TRBD2 (7 bases). V was cut by 7 bases and J by 0 bases, with 13 bases left in between. The germline V gene has CDR1 DFQATT and CDR2 SNEGSKA (reference sequence). CDR3 length: 14 residues. The CDR3: CSVGGLSSYNEQFF. The DNA of the CDR3 is TGCAGTGTGGGGGGGCTTAGCTCCTACAATGAGCAGTTCTTC.

This clonotype came up a few times. V usage is TRBV29-1 and J usage is TRBJ2-5; D is perhaps TRBD2 (6 bases). The J call is uncertain, as TRBJ2-1 better fits the DNA end. Germline V gene sequence: CDR1 SQVTM, CDR2 ANQGSEA. The CDR3 is 13 residues long. The CDR3 bases are TGCAGCGTTGAAATCTCCCGGGAGCTTGAGCAGTTCTTC. As protein: CSVEISRELEQFF.

This clonotype was found a few times. This rearrangement joins TRBV12-3 or TRBV12-4 to TRBJ2-1; the D gene is possibly TRBD2 (6 bases). The CDR3 is made up of 15 amino acids. The V end lost 6 bases, the J end lost 2 bases, and 14 bases lay between the germline ends. The CDR3 DNA is TGTGCCAGCAGCCGGGGAGGCCTCCCCTACAATGAGCAGTTCTTC. Amino acids: CASSRGGLPYNEQFF.

The chain links TRBV29-1 to TRBJ2-2, with a tentative D call TRBD2 (7 bases). Trimming stripped 7 bases from V and 5 bases from J, with 11 bases between. This CDR3 region has 12 residues. CDR1 is SQVTM, CDR2 ANQGSEA, per germline. The CDR3 DNA is TGCAGCGCGGGGGGCGAAACCGGGGAGCTGTTTTTT. This sequence encodes CSAGGETGELFF.

This clonotype was detected only a few times. The genes are TRBV29-1 and TRBJ1-1; no reliable D call. With 5 bases removed from V and 5 bases from J, the gap between germline ends came to 12 bases. Germline assignment: CDR1 SQVTM and CDR2 ANQGSEA. CDR3 length: 12 residues. CDR3 in DNA: TGCAGCGTTTGGCCCTCCAGGACTGAAGCTTTCTTT. Translating it yields CSVWPSRTEAFF.

This sequence joins TRBV25-1 and TRBJ2-5, with D tentatively TRBD1 or TRBD2 (5 bases each). Between the trimmed V and J ends, which lost 1 base and 3 bases, there was a span of 30 bases. CDR1 and CDR2 from the germline V gene are MGHDK and SYGVNS. The CDR3 has 21 residues. The CDR3 DNA reads as TGTGCCAGCAGTGAATCTATAATTGAATGGGACGGCAGGGATTTAGAAGAGACCCAGTACTTC. Translating it yields CASSESIIEWDGRDLEETQYF.

The chain couples TRBV9 to TRBJ1-2; the match to TRBD1 covers 8 bases. Germline V gives CDR1 SGDLS, CDR2 YYNGEE. The CDR3 is 13 residues long. V lost 3 bases to trimming and J lost 7 bases; unmatched junction nucleotides: 5. In DNA form, the CDR3 reads TGTGCCAGCAGCGGGGTGGACAGGGTTGGCTACACCTTC. Its translation: CASSGVDRVGYTF.

J is TRBJ2-5 and V is TRBV7-6; D unclear. The CDR3 loop spans 13 amino acids. Germline CDR1 SGHVS, CDR2 FNYEAQ. Trimming cost V 8 bases and J 2 bases, with 12 bases left between them. As DNA, the CDR3 is TGTGCCAGCTACCATAAGGAGCAAGAGACCCAGTACTTC. This sequence encodes CASYHKEQETQYF.

In its sample, this clonotype was seen a few times. The V and J genes are TRBV19 and TRBJ2-2; 7 bases align to TRBD2. V lost 6 bases, J lost 0 bases, and 4 bases stayed unmatched. The CDR3 extends over 15 amino acids. Per germline, CDR1 LNHDA and CDR2 SQIVND (reference sequence). CDR3 in DNA: TGTGCCAGTAGGAACGGGGGGACGAACACCGGGGAGCTGTTTTTT. Protein: CASRNGGTNTGELFF.

V usage is TRBV2 and J usage is TRBJ1-1; weak D call: TRBD1 (5 bases). CDR1 and CDR2 from the germline V gene are SNHLY and FYNNEI. The CDR3 covers 14 residues. V shed 5 bases and J shed 4 bases, with 14 bases lying between them. The CDR3: CASSSRGSGTEAFF. For the CDR3, the DNA is TGTGCCAGCAGTTCAAGGGGTTCCGGCACTGAAGCTTTCTTT.

CDR3 loop: CASAGTSNQPQHF. CDR3 bases: TGTGCCAGCGCAGGGACTAGCAATCAGCCCCAGCATTTT. V and J are TRBV27 and TRBJ1-5; D may be TRBD1 (5 bases). CDR1 and CDR2 (germline): MNHEY, SMNVEV (reference sequence). This CDR3 has 13 amino acids. Trimming took off 8 bases at V and 0 bases at J, with 8 bases between the two ends.